Listed here are 2 T cell receptor beta chains from one sample, sequenced in a study of OX40 agonist ivuxolimab in advanced cancers. The library was built by means of the immunoSEQ multiplex PCR assay. Held by TCRdb, this immuneACCESS table contains in-frame sequences only and omits some clones. Under half of the omission traces to an unresolved V gene where checked; the cause of the rest is unknown. This sample holds tens of thousands of clones; less than 85% were observed only once. Of the sample, around a quarter falls within the top ten clones. Sequencing used CD4+ or CD8+ T cells sorted from blood, obtained in a trial of the OX40 agonist ivuxolimab. Receptors were obtained from an adult with an advanced solid tumor such as melanoma, head and neck, liver or kidney cancer.

This chain uses TRBV6-5 with TRBJ1-4; 8 nucleotides match TRBD1. Germline V gene sequence: CDR1 MNHEY, CDR2 SVGAGI. This CDR3 is 15 amino acids long. V was clipped by 2 bases and J by 8 bases; unmatched bases: 7. CDR3 DNA sequence: TGTGCCAGCAGTTACCCCATTGACAGGGGAGAAAAACTGTTTTTT. Translating gives CASSYPIDRGEKLFF.

The chain uses TRBV7-7 and TRBJ2-7; the D gene is possibly TRBD1 (5 bases). CDR3 length: 13 residues. Per germline, CDR1 SSHAT and CDR2 FNYEAQ (reference sequence). Trimming stripped 5 bases from V and 2 bases from J, with 10 bases between. The CDR3 is CASSPDSTYEQYF. CDR3 DNA: TGTGCCAGCAGCCCCGACAGTACCTACGAGCAGTACTTC.